Listed below are T cell receptor beta chains from one sample, sequenced in a study of post-analysis software for immune sequencing data. A single record per CDR3 protein comes from TCRdb applying MiXCR to the PCR reads. Of around 770,000 distinct CDR3 sequences listed, about 45% are singletons. The sequenced sample consisted of blood. Receptors originate from a girl between 5 and 17 years old with multiple sclerosis. CDR3s include the opening cysteine and the closing phenylalanine or tryptophan. Fields, in order: J gene, V gene, clone size, D gene, CDR3 protein, CDR3 DNA. The D gene is left open where the match is weak. Clone size is given for some rows only: seen once, a few or many times, or a class if the clone is expanded.

>TRBJ2-5|TRBV10-3|few|NA
CAISNGETQYF
TGTGCCATCAGTAATGGGGAGACCCAGTACTTC
>TRBJ2-1|TRBV20-1|NA|NA
CSAPPLVGSYNEQFF
TGCAGTGCCCCCCCACTAGTGGGATCCTACAATGAGCAGTTCTTC
>TRBJ2-1|TRBV20-1|NA|TRBD1
CSATTGTGSYNEQFF
TGCAGTGCAACGACCGGGACAGGGAGCTACAATGAGCAGTTCTTC
>TRBJ2-3|TRBV27|few|NA
CASKSTDTQYF
TGTGCCAGCAAGAGCACAGATACGCAGTATTTT
>TRBJ1-1|TRBV12-3/TRBV12-4|few|TRBD1
CASSPRAGGGTEAFF
TGTGCCAGCAGTCCCCGCGCAGGGGGCGGCACTGAAGCTTTCTTT
>TRBJ1-4|TRBV12-3/TRBV12-4|NA|NA
CASRPSPGLGEKLFF
TGTGCCAGCAGGCCCAGTCCAGGGTTAGGTGAAAAACTGTTTTTT
>TRBJ2-1|TRBV9|few|NA
CASSASSLSGGLNYEQFF
TGTGCCAGCAGCGCCTCCTCCCTGTCTGGGGGGCTAAACTATGAGCAGTTCTTC
>TRBJ2-5|TRBV11-2|few|TRBD1
CASSVSITGDGITGTQYF
TGTGCCAGCAGCGTCTCTATCACAGGGGACGGGATAACGGGGACCCAGTACTTC
>TRBJ1-2|TRBV20-1|NA|NA
CSARTGSNYGYTF
TGCAGTGCTAGGACCGGGAGTAACTATGGCTACACCTTC
>TRBJ2-7|TRBV6-1|few|TRBD1
CASRRRTGADPSSYEQYF
TGTGCCAGCAGACGTCGGACAGGGGCCGACCCGAGCTCCTACGAGCAGTACTTC
>TRBJ2-1|TRBV12-3/TRBV12-4|NA|TRBD2
CASGTGLDHNEQFF
TGTGCCAGCGGGACGGGACTAGACCACAATGAGCAGTTCTTC
>TRBJ2-7|TRBV7-9|NA|TRBD1
CASSSTDRGRDYEQYF
TGTGCCAGCAGCTCAACTGACAGGGGGCGCGACTACGAGCAGTACTTC
>TRBJ2-1|TRBV29-1|NA|NA
CSVGPAAPHEQFF
TGCAGCGTGGGCCCCGCGGCACCACATGAGCAGTTCTTC
>TRBJ1-1|TRBV29-1|NA|TRBD1
CSVDPRTGMNTEAFF
TGCAGCGTTGACCCTCGGACAGGGATGAACACTGAAGCTTTCTTT
>TRBJ1-2|TRBV6-1|NA|NA
CASKVVSEYGYTF
TGTGCCAGCAAGGTTGTCTCTGAATATGGCTACACCTTC
>TRBJ2-1|TRBV5-1|NA|TRBD2
CASSFLAGGGNEQFF
TGCGCCAGCAGCTTCCTAGCGGGGGGAGGCAATGAGCAGTTCTTC
>TRBJ2-5|TRBV27|few|NA
CASSFLGGGSQETQYF
TGTGCCAGCAGTTTTTTGGGCGGCGGGTCACAAGAGACCCAGTACTTC
>TRBJ2-3|TRBV5-1|NA|NA
CASSLGQGADTLYF
TGCGCCAGCAGCTTGGGGCAGGGTGCAGATACGCTGTATTTT
>TRBJ1-1|TRBV16|NA|NA
CASSQGRVNTEAFF
TGTGCCAGCAGCCAAGGGCGGGTAAACACTGAAGCTTTCTTT
>TRBJ1-4|TRBV7-9|few|TRBD1
CASRSNRGPNEKLFF
TGTGCCAGCAGATCGAACAGGGGGCCTAATGAAAAACTGTTTTTT
>TRBJ2-7|TRBV10-2|many|TRBD2
CASRELASEQYF
TGCGCCAGCCGAGAACTAGCGTCCGAGCAGTACTTC
>TRBJ2-4|TRBV5-5|NA|TRBD2
CASSLGGLAGNKNIQYF
TGTGCCAGCAGCTTGGGGGGCCTAGCGGGTAACAAAAACATTCAGTACTTC
>TRBJ2-1|TRBV5-1|NA|NA
CASISGPSNNEQFF
TGCGCCAGCATTTCCGGTCCATCCAACAATGAGCAGTTCTTC
>TRBJ2-1|TRBV5-6|few|NA
CASSPTMVRTVLSSYNEQFF
TGTGCCAGCAGCCCTACCATGGTCCGGACAGTCCTGAGCTCCTACAATGAGCAGTTCTTC
>TRBJ2-1|TRBV12-3/TRBV12-4|few|TRBD2
CASKGLAGNEQFF
TGTGCCAGCAAGGGACTAGCGGGAAATGAGCAGTTCTTC
>TRBJ2-1|TRBV6-2/TRBV6-3|NA|TRBD2
CASDAGGSYNEQFF
TGTGCCAGCGACGCGGGAGGGTCCTACAATGAGCAGTTCTTC
>TRBJ2-3|TRBV12-3/TRBV12-4|NA|NA
CASSGGAAPDTQYF
TGTGCCAGCAGTGGGGGGGCGGCTCCAGATACGCAGTATTTT
>TRBJ2-1|TRBV29-1|NA|TRBD2
CSVEGWEGYNEQFF
TGCAGCGTTGAGGGGTGGGAGGGATACAATGAGCAGTTCTTC
>TRBJ2-3|TRBV27|few|TRBD1
CASSLRGQGSTDTQYF
TGTGCCAGCAGTTTAAGGGGACAGGGGAGCACAGATACGCAGTATTTT
>TRBJ2-7|TRBV7-2|few|NA
CASSVGKVGYEQYF
TGTGCCAGCAGCGTCGGGAAAGTCGGGTACGAGCAGTACTTC
>TRBJ1-2|TRBV6-2/TRBV6-3|NA|NA
CASRIDSDYGYTF
TGTGCCAGCAGGATAGACAGTGACTATGGCTACACCTTC
>TRBJ2-7|TRBV5-1|NA|TRBD2
CASSPSGRAPSEQYF
TGCGCCAGCAGCCCTAGCGGGAGGGCCCCCTCCGAGCAGTACTTC
>TRBJ1-2|TRBV6-5|once|NA
CASGREPKLYGYTF
TGTGCCAGCGGCAGGGAGCCGAAACTCTATGGCTACACCTTC
>TRBJ2-1|TRBV7-3|few|NA
CASSLTGGGRYNEQFF
TGTGCCAGCAGCTTAACGGGAGGGGGCCGATACAATGAGCAGTTCTTC
>TRBJ1-6|TRBV20-1|NA|TRBD1
CSAFGQGYNSPLHF
TGCAGTGCGTTCGGACAGGGCTATAATTCACCCCTCCACTTT
>TRBJ2-7|TRBV12-3/TRBV12-4|few|TRBD1
CASRGTGGRSYEQYF
TGTGCCAGCAGGGGAACAGGGGGCCGGTCCTACGAGCAGTACTTC
>TRBJ2-7|TRBV6-5|NA|TRBD1
CATGTVFEQYF
TGTGCCACCGGGACAGTTTTCGAGCAGTACTTC